This T cell receptor (beta chain) came from a study of T cells after yellow fever vaccination. This clonotype was recorded many times. TCRdb itself ran the 5' RACE reads through MiXCR, one entry per CDR3 protein. The sample includes more than 200,000 distinct CDR3 sequences, approximately 3.8% seen only once; the top ten take over 15%. The CDR3 runs 15 residues. Unmatched junction bases numbered 5, after V lost 4 bases and J lost 6 bases. CDR1 and CDR2 from the germline V gene are SGHRS and YFSETQ. Sequencing used PBMCs, obtained 15 days after the yellow fever booster vaccination. The receptor's source is a man aged 18 to 29 who received the YFV17D yellow fever vaccine. The chain is built from TRBV5-1 and TRBJ2-3, with TRBD2 identical over 13 bases. Here the CDR3 DNA reads TGCGCCAGCAGCACTCAGACTAGCGGGGGGGATACGCAGTATTTT. This encodes CASSTQTSGGDTQYF.